The T cell receptor beta chain described here comes from a study of cytomegalovirus exposure and HLA in healthy donors. The study's findings and limits: Sequencing likely produced, as an artifact, a cluster of highly shared sequence variants. Some V segments, including TRBV6-2 and TRBV6-3, were excluded as indistinguishable. Specific recognition of CMV antigens was confirmed in vitro for a few chains (all CMV-associated). V- and J-gene trimming of TCR beta was linked (in a later analysis) to a missense DCLRE1C variant.

The study ran its PCR with 60 Vbeta and 13 Jbeta primers. The repertoire was sequenced with immunoSEQ multiplex PCR; TCRdb's copy has only in-frame clones and lacks some. The data contain around 40,000 clones, around two thirds of them singletons. Concerning this clone itself: Its cognate antigen is unknown.

The CDR3 loop spans 16 amino acids. With V trimmed by 2 bases and J by 4 bases, 2 bases remained unmatched. Germline lookup yields CDR1 WSHSY and CDR2 SAAADI. The TCR comes from a woman in her 30s in good health and CMV-seronegative. Input material: PBMCs. The chain has TRBV10-2 and TRBJ2-2, with TRBD2 matching 12 bases. CDR3 sequence reads: CASSEKGLAGTGELFF. In DNA form, the CDR3 reads TGCGCCAGCAGTGAGAAGGGACTAGCGGGCACCGGGGAGCTGTTTTTT.